Below, 29 T cell receptor beta chains from the same sample are listed, as sequenced in a study of T cell responses to AZD1222 COVID-19 vaccine. The protocol was immunoSEQ multiplex PCR, while the TCRdb copy is restricted to in-frame clones and leaves out a portion. The sample has about 160,000 clones; 90% are singletons. The specimen was peripheral blood, collected 28 days after the second AZD1222 dose. These receptors all stem from an adult who received the AZD1222 COVID-19 vaccine.

The chain carries TRBV6-5 and TRBJ2-3, with a possible D match to TRBD2 (6 bases). This CDR3 region has 15 residues. Germline CDR1 is MNHEY and CDR2 is SVGAGI. Trimming took off 8 bases at V and 5 bases at J, with 20 bases between the two ends. The CDR3 coding sequence is TGTGCCAGCCACTTGGTTGGCGGGATCGGAGATACGCAGTATTTT. It yields the protein CASHLVGGIGDTQYF.

This rearrangement joins TRBV18 to TRBJ1-1, with TRBD1 matching 7 bases. J lost 0 bases, V lost 5 bases, and 3 bases had no gene match. Per the germline V gene, CDR1 is KGHSH and CDR2 is LQKENI. This CDR3 has 14 residues. CDR3 in amino acids: CASSGQDMNTEAFF. CDR3 sequence (DNA): TGTGCCAGCTCAGGACAGGACATGAACACTGAAGCTTTCTTT.

V gene TRBV4-2 combines with J gene TRBJ2-1, with D unclear. CDR3 length equals 15 residues. Germline assignment: CDR1 LGHNA and CDR2 YNFKEQ. V lost 0 bases to trimming and J lost 0 bases, with 6 bases between them. CDR3 amino acids: CASSQEAHSYNEQFF. DNA of the CDR3: TGTGCCAGCAGCCAAGAGGCACACTCCTACAATGAGCAGTTCTTC.

The chain employs TRBV7-8 and TRBJ1-1, with D hard to call. V lost 5 bases to trimming and J lost 2 bases, with 9 bases between them. The germline CDR1 and CDR2 sequences are SGHVS and FQNEAQ. CDR3 length: 13 amino acids. The CDR3 sequence is CASSPGSNTEAFF. The CDR3 region has the DNA TGTGCCAGCAGCCCCGGATCCAACACTGAAGCTTTCTTT. The full variable domain, completed using reference TRBV7-8 and TRBJ1-1, is GAGVSQSPRYKVAKRGQDVALRCDPISGHVSLFWYQQALGQGPEFLTYFQNEAQLDKSGLPSDRFFAERPEGSVSTLKIQRTQQEDSAVYLCASSPGSNTEAFFGQGTRLTVV.

The gene calls are TRBV7-8 and TRBJ1-2, with a tentative D call TRBD1 (6 bases). CDR3 size: 17 residues. CDR1 is SGHVS, CDR2 FQNEAQ, per germline. Trimming removed 4 bases from V and 7 bases from J, with 25 bases in between. For the CDR3, the DNA is TGTGCCAGCAGCTGGGAGGGGGGGGCCTTCCTCATCGGTGGCTACACCTTC. It translates to CASSWEGGAFLIGGYTF.

The V call is TRBV6-5, the J call TRBJ2-7; D remains ambiguous. This CDR3 region has 14 residues. Germline CDR1 reads MNHEY; CDR2 reads SVGAGI. Between the trimmed V and J ends, which lost 0 bases and 3 bases, there was a span of 9 bases. DNA for the CDR3: TGTGCCAGCAGTTACTCGGGATCCAACTACGAGCAGTACTTC. Translated: CASSYSGSNYEQYF.

The V gene is TRBV14, the J gene TRBJ1-6; 8 nucleotides match TRBD1. Germline loops: CDR1 SGHDN, CDR2 FVKESK. The CDR3 extends over 14 amino acids. V dropped 2 bases and J dropped 7; count of bases not matched to a gene: 1. CDR3 amino acids: CASSQWTGNSPLHF. In DNA, the CDR3 is TGTGCCAGCAGCCAATGGACAGGGAATTCACCCCTCCACTTT.

The chain is built from TRBV7-2 and TRBJ2-1, with 7 bases lining up with TRBD2. This CDR3 has 16 residues. CDR1 and CDR2 (germline): SGHTA, FQGNSA. J gave up 2 bases and V 0 bases, and 4 bases lay outside the gene matches. The DNA of the CDR3 is TGTGCCAGCAGCTTAGCTCCTAGCGGAGCCTACAATGAGCAGTTCTTC. Its protein is CASSLAPSGAYNEQFF.

This clone was detected only once. The same CDR3 is also encoded by other DNA sequences in this sample. The chain carries TRBV18 and TRBJ1-2; perhaps TRBD1 as D (5 bases). This CDR3 has 13 amino acids. The V and J ends lost 3 bases and 0 bases respectively, with 5 bases between them. Germline V CDR1 and CDR2: KGHSH, LQKENI. The CDR3 is CASSPTANYGYTF. CDR3 in DNA: TGTGCCAGCTCACCGACAGCTAACTATGGCTACACCTTC.

The rearrangement joins TRBV19 to TRBJ1-1; D uncertain. V was pared by 4 bases and J by 1 base, with 10 bases between. This CDR3 has 14 amino acids. Germline CDR1 reads LNHDA; CDR2 reads SQIVND (reference sequence). In nucleotides, the CDR3 is TGTGCCAGTAGTACCCGGACGGAGAACACTGAAGCTTTCTTT. It codes for CASSTRTENTEAFF.

The chain joins TRBV3-1 (or the pseudogene TRBV3-2) to TRBJ2-2; TRBD2 agrees at 8 bases. CDR1 LGHDT and CDR2 YNNKEL come from the germline V gene (reference sequence). The CDR3 totals 17 residues. J was trimmed by 1 base and V by 0 bases; bases with no gene match: 4. The CDR3 DNA follows: TGTGCCAGCAGCCAAGACGGACTAGCCGAGAACACCGGGGAGCTGTTTTTT. Translating it yields CASSQDGLAENTGELFF.

The chain uses TRBV27 and TRBJ2-3; 8 bases agree with TRBD1. This CDR3 comprises 20 residues. Germline assignment: CDR1 MNHEY and CDR2 SMNVEV (reference sequence). Trimming at V came to 3 bases and at J to 3 bases, leaving 20 bases not matched to a gene. The chain's CDR3 is CASSLGSRTGSYLVTDTQYF. The CDR3, as DNA: TGTGCCAGCAGTTTGGGGAGTCGGACAGGGAGCTACCTAGTGACAGATACGCAGTATTTT.

The chain is built from TRBV19 and TRBJ2-1, with D perhaps TRBD2 (6 bases). Germline V CDR1 and CDR2: LNHDA, SQIVND (reference sequence). V dropped 1 base and J dropped 8 bases, with 15 bases sitting between them. There are 15 residues in the CDR3. The CDR3 DNA is TGTGCCAGTAGTATAGTCGGGAGCCCCAGCGATGAGCAGTTCTTC. The encoded protein is CASSIVGSPSDEQFF.

The CDR3 region has the DNA TGTGCCTGGATCCGGGACAGGGCTAACTATGGCTACACCTTC. Encoded protein: CAWIRDRANYGYTF. The chain couples TRBV30 to TRBJ1-2; TRBD1 aligns across 9 bases. With 4 bases clipped from V and 0 bases from J, the junction kept 3 bases outside the gene matches. Germline V CDR1 and CDR2: GTSNPN, SVGIG (reference sequence). CDR3 length: 14 amino acids.

Here the CDR3 reads CASSEGRTGGLSFYEQYF. For the CDR3, the DNA is TGTGCCAGCAGTGAAGGAAGGACAGGGGGTTTGAGTTTCTACGAGCAGTACTTC. The gene calls are TRBV2 and TRBJ2-7, with 10 bases matching TRBD1. This CDR3 has 18 amino acids. Losses at the gene ends were 1 base for V and 3 bases for J; bases not matched to a gene: 12. The germline gives CDR1 SNHLY, CDR2 FYNNEI.

The genes are TRBV3-1 (or the pseudogene TRBV3-2) and TRBJ2-1; D gene uncertain. This CDR3 comprises 13 residues. Germline V gene data show CDR1 as LGHDT and CDR2 as YNNKEL (reference sequence). The germline V and J ends were trimmed by 7 bases and 5 bases, with 12 bases remaining between them. CDR3 loop: CASNQRMDNEQFF. CDR3 coding DNA: TGTGCCAGCAACCAGCGTATGGACAATGAGCAGTTCTTC.

The chain recombines TRBV2 with TRBJ1-6; TRBD1 is a possible D gene (5 bases). CDR1 and CDR2 (germline): SNHLY, FYNNEI. With 3 bases removed from V and 7 bases from J, the gap between germline ends came to 10 bases. The length of the CDR3 is 14 residues. The CDR3 coding sequence is TGTGCCAGCAGTGATTCGGGGCCCAATTCACCCCTCCACTTT. Its translation is CASSDSGPNSPLHF. Drawing the rest from reference TRBV2 and TRBJ1-6, the complete variable domain is EPEVTQTPSHQVTQMGQEVILRCVPISNHLYFYWYRQILGQKVEFLVSFYNNEISEKSEIFDDQFSVERPDGSNFTLKIRSTKLEDSAMYFCASSDSGPNSPLHFGNGTRLTVT.

This sequence joins TRBV7-6 and TRBJ1-5; maybe TRBD1 (5 bases). The CDR3 consists of 18 residues. The germline gives CDR1 SGHVS, CDR2 FNYEAQ. V shed 3 bases and J shed 4 bases, with 22 bases lying between them. The CDR3 region is CASSLIPGFDGANQPQHF. The CDR3 DNA reads as TGTGCCAGCAGCTTGATCCCAGGGTTTGACGGGGCTAATCAGCCCCAGCATTTT.

V and J are TRBV2 and TRBJ2-7, with 14 bases matching TRBD2. The CDR3 runs to 18 residues. The germline gives CDR1 SNHLY, CDR2 FYNNEI. V trimming: 6 bases; J trimming: 4 bases; junction bases outside the gene matches: 14. CDR3 residues: CASSLGGLAGVNVYEQYF. In nucleotides, the CDR3 is TGTGCCAGCAGCCTAGGGGGACTAGCGGGAGTTAATGTTTACGAGCAGTACTTC.

CDR3: CASSGGYNEQFF. The DNA for the CDR3 is TGTGCCAGCAGTGGGGGCTACAATGAGCAGTTCTTC. The gene calls are TRBV25-1 and TRBJ2-1, with D unclear. Deletions cut 4 bases from V and 3 bases from J, with 4 bases between. The V gene's germline CDR1 is MGHDK and CDR2 SYGVNS. The CDR3 spans 12 residues.

The J gene is TRBJ1-2, the V gene TRBV30; 9 nucleotides line up with TRBD1. CDR1 and CDR2 (germline): GTSNPN, SVGIG (reference sequence). The CDR3 spans 14 residues. V lost 3 bases to trimming and J lost 3 bases; unmatched junction nucleotides: 5. In DNA form, the CDR3 reads TGTGCCTGGAGAGGGACAGGGAACGACTATGGCTACACCTTC. This sequence encodes CAWRGTGNDYGYTF.

This clone has a handful of counts. The chain employs TRBV5-1 and TRBJ2-5; D gene ambiguous. V lost 0 bases and J lost 1, with 13 bases in between. The CDR3 is 16 amino acids. Germline CDR1 SGHRS, CDR2 YFSETQ. The CDR3 here is CASSLDPGVGQETQYF. The DNA of the CDR3 is TGCGCCAGCAGCTTGGATCCTGGGGTCGGCCAAGAGACCCAGTACTTC.

V gene TRBV6-4 combines with J gene TRBJ2-6; D remains unclear. Germline loops: CDR1 MRHNA, CDR2 SNTAGT. The V end was cut by 7 bases, the J end by 0 bases, with 7 bases between. The CDR3 length is 14 residues. The CDR3 protein is CASKVNSGANVLTF. CDR3 in DNA: TGTGCCAGCAAAGTGAACTCTGGGGCCAACGTCCTGACTTTC.

V usage is TRBV6-5 and J usage is TRBJ2-1; TRBD1 is a possible D gene (6 bases). The CDR3 sequence is 14 residues long. CDR1 MNHEY and CDR2 SVGAGI come from the germline V gene. V shed 2 bases and J shed 7 bases, with 12 bases lying between them. The CDR3: CASSYGGSYNEQFF. In nucleotides, the CDR3 is TGTGCCAGCAGTTACGGGGGCAGTTATAATGAGCAGTTCTTC.

The genes are TRBV10-3 and TRBJ1-4, with D possibly TRBD1 on 5 matching bases. With 3 bases removed from V and 3 bases from J, the gap between germline ends came to 8 bases. Germline V CDR1 and CDR2: ENHRY, SYGVKD. The CDR3 loop spans 14 amino acids. CDR3 amino acids: CAISERGANEKLFF. DNA of the CDR3: TGTGCCATCAGTGAACGGGGGGCTAATGAAAAACTGTTTTTT.

The rearrangement uses TRBV15 and TRBJ1-2; maybe TRBD1 (5 bases). V was clipped by 1 base and J by 8 bases, with 11 bases between them. The CDR3 length is 13 residues. Germline CDR1 reads LNHNV; CDR2 reads YYDKDF (reference sequence). The CDR3 nucleotides read TGTGCCACCAGCAGAGGAGGGGATGGGGGCTACACCTTC. It translates to CATSRGGDGGYTF.

CDR3 protein: CAWSRARTYRIYNSPLHF. CDR3 in DNA: TGTGCCTGGAGCCGGGCTCGGACATACCGGATATATAATTCACCCCTCCACTTT. The rearrangement uses TRBV30 and TRBJ1-6; TRBD1 might be the D (5 bases). Trimming pared 3 bases from V and 4 bases from J, leaving 22 bases between. Germline loops: CDR1 GTSNPN, CDR2 SVGIG (reference sequence). The CDR3 extends over 18 amino acids.

The DNA of the CDR3 is TGTGCCAGCTCATCGGGACCCAGCACTGAAGCTTTCTTT. Its protein product is CASSSGPSTEAFF. The rearrangement joins TRBV18 to TRBJ1-1, with D maybe TRBD1 (5 bases). Per germline, CDR1 KGHSH and CDR2 LQKENI. This CDR3 comprises 13 residues. V shed 5 bases and J shed 4 bases, with 11 bases lying between them.

In this sample, this clone turned up once. The CDR3 DNA sequence: TGTGCCAGCAGCCCCGGGACAGGGGAGGAGGCTTTCTTT. Its protein is CASSPGTGEEAFF. This rearrangement joins TRBV11-3 to TRBJ1-1; TRBD1 matches at 10 bases. After removal of 5 bases from V and 11 bases from J, the junction contained 8 bases not matched to a gene. The germline V gene encodes CDR1 SGHNT and CDR2 YENEEA. This CDR3 spans 13 amino acids.